The source of this TCR beta chain is a study of T cells in Graves' hyperthyroidism and ophthalmopathy. Diagnoses rested on clinical symptoms, serum thyroxine and TRAb, thyroid ultrasound and orbital computed tomography. PBMCs stemmed from 10 ml fresh peripheral blood. TCR beta CDR3 region amplification was performed from RNA transcripts. Using the HTBI primer set, a first-round RT-PCR was run on the TCR CDR3. TCRdb redid the calling of the multiplex PCR reads with MiXCR, one entry per CDR3 protein. The sample includes some 690,000 distinct CDR3 sequences, roughly a sixth of them seen just once. The CDR3 runs to 18 residues. V was cut by 7 bases and J by 0 bases, with 22 bases left in between. The germline CDR1 and CDR2 sequences are MNHNS and SASEGT. Many counts were recorded for this clonotype.

The clonotype comes from a man between 45 and 60 years old with Graves' hyperthyroidism. The rearrangement joins TRBV6-1 to TRBJ2-1; D remains unclear. The sequencing sample was made of blood. CDR3 sequence: CASNPLGPPKSSYNEQFF. The DNA for the CDR3 is TGTGCCAGCAACCCTTTAGGGCCGCCGAAGAGCTCCTACAATGAGCAGTTCTTC.